This is a list of T cell receptor beta chains from one sample in a study of spatial heterogeneity in lung cancer. In TCRdb, the 5' RACE reads were re-called with MiXCR into one record per CDR3 protein. The profile covers some 110,000 distinct CDR3 sequences, with 12% appearing a single time and 15% to 20% taken by the ten largest. Here the sequenced sample was PBMCs, taken at follow-up. These receptors were taken from a male donor with early-stage non-small cell lung cancer. Both conserved end residues are part of each CDR3. A D gene is named only where the DNA matches it firmly. Rows give clone size only sometimes, using once, few, many, or a class for an expanded clone.

v_gene	d_gene	j_gene	abundance	len	CDR3aa	CDR3nt
TRBV6-2/TRBV6-3	.	TRBJ2-5	.	19	CASSYSMGWNSGVQETQYF	TGTGCCAGCAGTTACTCGATGGGATGGAATAGCGGCGTCCAAGAGACCCAGTACTTC
TRBV6-6	TRBD2	TRBJ2-3	.	12	CSGGVRPDTQYF	TGTAGCGGGGGGGTCCGTCCAGATACGCAGTATTTT
TRBV4-3	TRBD1	TRBJ1-6	many	16	CASSPGSGGYNSPLHF	TGCGCCAGCAGCCCTGGCTCAGGGGGGTATAATTCACCCCTCCACTTT
TRBV7-9	TRBD1	TRBJ2-2	.	14	CVSSRTGDTGELFF	TGTGTCAGCAGCCGGACAGGGGACACCGGGGAGCTGTTTTTT
TRBV24-1	.	TRBJ1-6	few	18	CATSDLVAGETYNSPLHF	TGTGCCACCAGTGATTTGGTGGCAGGGGAGACCTATAATTCACCCCTCCACTTT
TRBV2	TRBD1	TRBJ1-4	few	15	CASRDDRGINEKLFF	TGTGCCAGCAGGGACGACAGGGGAATTAATGAAAAACTGTTTTTT
TRBV18	.	TRBJ1-1	.	15	CASSARITSNTEAFF	TGTGCCAGCTCAGCCAGGATAACCTCGAACACTGAAGCTTTCTTT
TRBV4-3	.	TRBJ1-4	few	13	CASSGGNREKLFF	TGCGCCAGCAGCGGCGGGAACAGGGAAAAACTGTTTTTT
TRBV5-1	.	TRBJ2-3	.	16	CASSLDSRRNTDTQYF	TGCGCCAGCAGCCTTGACAGTCGCAGAAACACAGATACGCAGTATTTT
TRBV20-1	TRBD2	TRBJ2-1	few	16	CSARRMGGGSYNEQFF	TGCAGTGCTAGGAGGATGGGCGGGGGGTCCTACAATGAGCAGTTCTTC
TRBV20-1	TRBD1	TRBJ1-2	many	12	CSVTGGGYGYTF	TGCAGTGTGACAGGGGGCGGCTATGGCTACACCTTC
TRBV6-2/TRBV6-3	.	TRBJ1-1	few	14	CASTKDRLNTEAFF	TGTGCCAGCACTAAAGACAGATTGAACACTGAAGCTTTCTTT
TRBV9	.	TRBJ1-3	many	16	CASSVDLTVSGNTIYF	TGTGCCAGCAGCGTAGACCTGACAGTATCTGGAAACACCATATATTTT
TRBV6-5	.	TRBJ1-2	few	14	CASSRLNRHDGYTF	TGTGCCAGCAGTCGACTGAATCGACATGACGGCTACACCTTC
TRBV12-3/TRBV12-4	.	TRBJ2-5	few	14	CASSLRGFQETQYF	TGTGCCAGTAGTTTAAGGGGGTTCCAAGAGACCCAGTACTTC
TRBV6-1	.	TRBJ1-5	many	17	CASSEVRQARRNQPQHF	TGTGCCAGCAGTGAAGTCCGACAGGCACGGCGCAATCAGCCCCAGCATTTT
TRBV10-3	.	TRBJ1-5	many	16	CAISESTGSINQPQHF	TGTGCCATCAGTGAGTCAACAGGGTCTATCAATCAGCCCCAGCATTTT
TRBV29-1	.	TRBJ1-4	many	14	CSVGSGTANEKLFF	TGCAGCGTTGGTTCCGGGACCGCGAATGAAAAACTGTTTTTT
TRBV29-1	.	TRBJ1-5	many	13	CSVARGSNQPQHF	TGCAGCGTGGCCCGGGGAAGCAATCAGCCCCAGCATTTT
TRBV29-1	.	TRBJ2-2	few	13	CSVESTWTGELFF	TGCAGCGTTGAAAGTACGTGGACCGGGGAGCTGTTTTTT
TRBV2	.	TRBJ1-5	.	12	CASRDGLGPQHF	TGTGCCAGCAGGGACGGCTTAGGGCCCCAGCATTTT
TRBV5-1	TRBD1	TRBJ2-7	many	14	CASSWTGSSYEQYF	TGCGCCAGCAGCTGGACAGGAAGTTCCTACGAGCAGTACTTC
TRBV3-1	.	TRBJ1-2	many	14	CASTPGAANYGYTF	TGTGCCAGCACCCCAGGGGCCGCTAACTATGGCTACACCTTC
TRBV28	.	TRBJ2-1	many	13	CASSLYHNNEQFF	TGTGCCAGCAGTTTATACCATAACAATGAGCAGTTCTTC
TRBV7-2	.	TRBJ2-5	few	13	CASSLGHRGTQYF	TGTGCCAGCAGCTTAGGCCACCGAGGGACCCAGTACTTC
TRBV28	.	TRBJ2-1	few	14	CASSPGTHHNEQFF	TGTGCCAGCAGTCCCGGGACTCATCACAATGAGCAGTTCTTC
TRBV30	TRBD1	TRBJ1-6	.	13	CAKKGQGGSPLHF	TGTGCCAAGAAGGGACAGGGGGGCTCACCCCTCCACTTT
TRBV10-3	TRBD1	TRBJ1-2	many	16	CAISFGTGVSNYGYTF	TGTGCCATCAGTTTCGGGACAGGGGTCTCTAACTATGGCTACACCTTC
TRBV6-5	.	TRBJ1-5	few	13	CASSGQQNQPQHF	TGTGCCAGCAGCGGACAGCAAAATCAGCCCCAGCATTTT
TRBV7-2	.	TRBJ1-5	many	16	CASSFETFDSNQPQHF	TGTGCCAGCAGCTTCGAGACATTCGATAGCAATCAGCCCCAGCATTTT
TRBV5-1	.	TRBJ2-7	.	18	CASSLVLSQLGGSYEQYF	TGCGCCAGCAGCTTGGTATTGAGTCAGCTCGGGGGCTCCTACGAGCAGTACTTC
TRBV7-2	.	TRBJ1-2	.	15	CASSRAVVPNYGYTF	TGTGCCAGCAGCAGGGCTGTGGTTCCTAACTATGGCTACACCTTC
TRBV20-1	.	TRBJ2-6	few	14	CSARDLQGANVLTF	TGCAGTGCTAGAGACCTTCAGGGGGCCAACGTCCTGACTTTC
TRBV20-1	TRBD1	TRBJ1-4	many	14	CSATGRGTDEKLFF	TGCAGTGCTACCGGCCGGGGGACAGATGAAAAACTGTTTTTT
TRBV24-1	.	TRBJ2-1	many	11	CATSDNNEQFF	TGTGCCACCAGTGATAACAATGAGCAGTTCTTC
TRBV10-3	.	TRBJ2-7	.	13	CAISAHSSYEQYF	TGTGCCATCAGTGCCCACTCCTCCTACGAGCAGTACTTC
TRBV28	.	TRBJ2-1	.	15	CASRFPEQGPHEQFF	TGTGCCAGCAGGTTTCCGGAACAGGGTCCGCATGAGCAGTTCTTC
TRBV20-1	TRBD1	TRBJ2-2	few	15	CSASEQGRGWRELFF	TGCAGTGCTAGTGAACAAGGCAGGGGGTGGCGGGAGCTGTTTTTT
TRBV12-3/TRBV12-4	TRBD1	TRBJ1-6	.	14	CASSPQGADSPLHF	TGTGCCAGCAGTCCACAGGGGGCGGATTCACCCCTCCACTTT
TRBV3-1	.	TRBJ1-5	few	16	CASSQDPQGSNQPQHF	TGTGCCAGCAGCCAAGACCCGCAGGGTAGCAATCAGCCCCAGCATTTT
TRBV7-9	TRBD1	TRBJ1-4	many	16	CASSRNQGATNEKLFF	TGTGCCAGCAGCCGAAATCAGGGGGCAACTAATGAAAAACTGTTTTTT
TRBV3-1	.	TRBJ1-2	few	12	CASRTGTHGYTF	TGTGCCAGCAGAACCGGGACACATGGCTACACCTTC
TRBV11-2	.	TRBJ2-2	.	13	CASSLINTGELFF	TGTGCCAGCAGCTTGATTAACACCGGGGAGCTGTTTTTT
TRBV9	TRBD2	TRBJ2-3	many	15	CASSVGPAGSDTQYF	TGTGCCAGCAGCGTAGGTCCAGCGGGGTCAGATACGCAGTATTTT
TRBV27	.	TRBJ1-1	.	17	CASSRMPGERMNTEAFF	TGTGCCAGCAGCCGGATGCCAGGGGAGAGGATGAACACTGAAGCTTTCTTT
TRBV13	TRBD1	TRBJ2-5	many	15	CASSSAGQGKETQYF	TGTGCCAGCAGCTCGGCCGGACAGGGAAAAGAGACCCAGTACTTC